This T cell receptor (beta chain) was captured by sequencing in a study of identical twins. Study results and caveats: Insertion counts were lower in abundant cord blood beta clonotypes, a trend that memory repertoires did not show.

This clonotype was detected a few times. What it binds is unknown. The cDNA had a unique molecular identifier and a template-switch universal primer site. TCRdb processed the 5' RACE reads anew with MiXCR; each CDR3 protein has one entry. The table has about 530,000 distinct CDR3 sequences, 13% to 15% seen once; the top ten hold 0.44%. CDR3 length: 16 amino acids. Germline V gives CDR1 SGHTA, CDR2 FQGNSA. V lost 3 bases and J lost 5; bases outside the gene matches: 9. The same data also contributed to another study, on yellow fever vaccine responses in identical twins. From that study: Twins' T cell vaccine responses reportedly looked partly convergent, partly personalized.

The receptor was isolated from a young woman in good health. Material for sequencing was CD4+ T cells sorted from blood. The chain carries TRBV7-2 and TRBJ2-4, with 8 positions matching TRBD2. CDR3 region: CASSFRAGGGQNIQYF. The CDR3 coding sequence is TGTGCCAGCAGCTTTAGGGCGGGGGGAGGCCAAAACATTCAGTACTTC. Full variable domain (missing parts from reference TRBV7-2 and TRBJ2-4): GAGVSQSPSNKVTEKGKDVELRCDPISGHTALYWYRQSLGQGLEFLIYFQGNSAPDKSGLPSDRFSAERTGGSVSTLTIQRTQQEDSAVYLCASSFRAGGGQNIQYFGAGTRLSVL.